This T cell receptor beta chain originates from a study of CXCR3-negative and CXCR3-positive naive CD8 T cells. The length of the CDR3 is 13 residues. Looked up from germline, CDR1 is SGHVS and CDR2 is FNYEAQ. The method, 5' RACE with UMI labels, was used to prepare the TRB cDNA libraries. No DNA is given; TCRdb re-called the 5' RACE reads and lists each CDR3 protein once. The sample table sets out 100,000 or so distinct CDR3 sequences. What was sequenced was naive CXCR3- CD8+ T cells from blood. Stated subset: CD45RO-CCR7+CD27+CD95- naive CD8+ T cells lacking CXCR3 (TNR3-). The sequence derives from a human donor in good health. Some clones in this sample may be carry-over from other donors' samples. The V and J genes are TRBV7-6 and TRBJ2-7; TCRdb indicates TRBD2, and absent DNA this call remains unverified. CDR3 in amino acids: CASSGASGYEQYF.